Each of the 13 T cell receptor beta chains below was sequenced from the same sample in a study of tissue T cells after allogeneic stem cell transplantation. Stated time point: mouse harvest day 14 after allogeneic transplant. Tail vein injection delivered 10^7 T-cell-depleted bone marrow cells and 10^6 splenic CD5+ T cells. Generated by immunoSEQ multiplex PCR, the TCRdb table keeps only in-frame clones and is missing some. This table has under 9,000 clones, 30% to 35% appearing once. Specimen: skin. The receptors come from a female BALB/c mouse given C57BL/6 T cells with graft-versus-host disease after an allogeneic hematopoietic cell transplant.

In the case of this clone: Mouse gene names apply. The sequence runs out 1 residue before the end of the CDR3; the remainder is reconstructed from the germline J gene. J is TRBJ2-5 and V is TRBV23; the DNA was not compared with TRBD1, the D call given in the table. CDR1 KGHTA and CDR2 FQNQQP come from the germline V gene. The CDR3 has 14 amino acids. CDR3 DNA (partial): TGCTCCAGCAGTCCGGGACAGGGTGGAGACACCCAGTAC. This codes for CSSSPGQGGDTQY. The full-length CDR3 reads as CSSSPGQGGDTQYF. Supplemented by reference TRBV23 and TRBJ2-5, the full variable domain reads DAAVTQKPRYLIKMKGQEAEMKCIPEKGHTAVFWYQQKQSKELKFLIYFQNQQPLDQIDMVKERFSAVCPSSSLCSLGIRTCEAEDSALYLCSSSPGQGGDTQYFGPGTRLLVL.

In its sample, this clone was seen a few times. Mouse names are used for the genes. The read halts 1 residue ahead of the CDR3 end, with the missing end drawn from the germline J gene. Other DNA sequences in the sample encode the same CDR3. The chain recombines TRBV26 with TRBJ2-1, with 7 bases identical to TRBD1. The length of the CDR3 is 13 residues. After removal of 3 bases from V and 5 bases from J, the junction contained 1 base not matched to a gene. CDR1 is KGHPV and CDR2 is FQNQEV in the germline V gene (reference sequence). The CDR3 loop reads CASSLDRDAEQFF. Partial CDR3 DNA: TGTGCCAGCAGTCTAGACAGGGATGCTGAGCAGTTC.

Sample share makes this clone medium-sized. Mouse gene names apply. The CDR3 end falls 1 residue outside the read, so it is completed with the germline J gene. This chain joins TRBV12-1 and TRBJ2-5; D unresolved. The ends were cut back, 0 bases at V and 5 bases at J, with 8 bases in the middle. The CDR3 has 13 residues. Per the germline V gene, CDR1 is SGHSN and CDR2 is HYEKVE. The part of the CDR3 DNA that was read is TGTGCCAGCTCTCTCGGGGTTGGAGACACCCAGTAC. Its protein product is CASSLGVGDTQY. Given in full, the CDR3 is CASSLGVGDTQYF.

In its sample, this clone is medium-sized. Gene names and germline refer to mouse. The DNA ends 1 residue before the CDR3 does, and the rest of the CDR3 is filled in from the germline J gene. V gene TRBV26 combines with J gene TRBJ2-3; 13 bases line up with TRBD2. The CDR3 length is 15 residues. J lost 3 bases, V lost 4 bases, and 1 base had no gene match. Germline CDR1 and CDR2: KGHPV and FQNQEV (reference sequence). CDR3 DNA, as far as it was read: TGTGCCAGCAGTCCGGACTGGGGGGGCGCAGAAACGCTGTAT. This encodes CASSPDWGGAETLY. The full-length CDR3 reads as CASSPDWGGAETLYF. The variable domain in full, completed from reference TRBV26 and TRBJ2-3, reads NSKVIQTPRYLVKGQGQKAKMRCIPEKGHPVVFWYQQNKNNEFKFLINFQNQEVLQQIDMTEKRFSAECPSNSPCSLEIQSSEAGDSALYLCASSPDWGGAETLYFGSGTRLTVL.

With regard to this clone: Here the gene names and germline are mouse. The CDR3 goes on 1 residue after the read ends, and that part is filled in from the germline J gene. The chain combines TRBV26 with TRBJ1-3; no firm D call. Trimming cost V 2 bases and J 0 bases, with 8 bases left between them. Per the germline V gene, CDR1 is KGHPV and CDR2 is FQNQEV (reference sequence). The length of the CDR3 is 15 residues. The CDR3: CASSLGRNSGNTLYF. The covered CDR3 bases are TGTGCCAGCAGTCTGGGCAGAAATTCTGGAAATACGCTCTAT.

Concerning this clone: Gene names are the mouse ones. The sequenced part of the CDR3 DNA is TGTGCCAGCAGCAGGGACAGGGGTTATGCTGAGCAGTTC. This codes for CASSRDRGYAEQF. The complete CDR3 sequence is CASSRDRGYAEQFF. V is TRBV3 and J is TRBJ2-1; 10 nucleotides line up with TRBD1. The read terminates 1 residue before the CDR3 end, so the remaining end is supplied by the germline J gene. CDR3 length: 14 residues. V trimming: 5 bases; J trimming: 4 bases; junction bases outside the gene matches: 2. Germline V gene sequence: CDR1 SNHLY, CDR2 FYNGKV (reference sequence).

Within the sample, this clone is medium-sized. Here the gene names and germline are mouse. The read terminates 1 residue before the CDR3 end, so the remaining end is supplied by the germline J gene. The chain has TRBV29 and TRBJ2-2, with 9 positions matching TRBD1. This CDR3 comprises 15 residues. Germline-derived CDR1 and CDR2 are MSHET and SYDVDS. V was clipped by 5 bases and J by 1 base; unmatched bases: 2. The CDR3 bases that were read are TGTGCTAGCAGTCCGGGACAGGGAAACACCGGGCAGCTCTAC. Encoded protein: CASSPGQGNTGQLY. The whole CDR3 sequence is CASSPGQGNTGQLYF.

As for this clone: Gene names and germline refer to mouse. The read ends 1 residue shy of where the CDR3 ends; the end is completed using the germline J gene. The chain recombines TRBV23 with TRBJ2-7; the table's D call of TRBD1 was not tested on the DNA. Germline assignment: CDR1 KGHTA and CDR2 FQNQQP. The CDR3 spans 14 residues. This CDR3 reads CSSSQAGHSYEQYF. CDR3 bases read: TGCTCCAGCAGTCAAGCGGGACACTCCTATGAACAGTAC.

Details on this clone: Each gene name is a mouse one. The CDR3 spells CASSPRLGGPPQDTQYF. The CDR3 DNA, read in part, is TGTGCCAGCAGTCCTCGACTGGGGGGGCCCCCCCAAGACACCCAGTAC. The chain carries TRBV24 and TRBJ2-5, with 12 bases matching TRBD2. The observed sequence ends 1 residue before the CDR3 terminus, with the missing tail filled in from the germline J gene. After removal of 4 bases from V and 2 bases from J, the junction contained 7 bases not matched to a gene. The CDR3 loop spans 17 amino acids. Germline V lookup: CDR1 KGHTA, CDR2 FRNEEI.

In its sample, this clone ranks as medium-sized. Gene names are mouse gene names. The read stops 1 residue short of the end of the CDR3; the missing end is completed from the germline J gene. The chain has TRBV3 and TRBJ2-7, with 8 nucleotides matching TRBD1. V dropped 7 bases and J dropped 3; count of bases not matched to a gene: 2. The CDR3 covers 12 residues. Germline V gives CDR1 SNHLY, CDR2 FYNGKV (reference sequence). The CDR3 loop reads CASKGQDYEQYF. The DNA read from the CDR3 is TGTGCCAGCAAGGGACAGGACTATGAACAGTAC.

Note on this clone: Mouse gene names apply. The read ends 1 residue shy of where the CDR3 ends; the end is completed using the germline J gene. The J gene is TRBJ2-2, the V gene TRBV3; no definite D call. The CDR3 runs 14 residues. Germline V gene lookup returns CDR1 SNHLY and CDR2 FYNGKV (reference sequence). Deletions cut 2 bases from V and 0 bases from J, with 4 bases between. CDR3 loop: CASSLRANTGQLYF. Partial CDR3 DNA: TGTGCCAGCAGCTTACGGGCAAACACCGGGCAGCTCTAC.

Remarks on this clone: Genes and germline are mouse. From the germline J gene comes the end of the CDR3, since the read stops 1 residue before it. The rearrangement links TRBV23 to TRBJ2-2; TRBD2 was called by the table and not checked on the DNA. The CDR3 runs to 16 residues. Germline CDR1 and CDR2: KGHTA and FQNQQP. CDR3 DNA (partial): TGCTCCAGCAGTCAATCTGGGGGTGGAAACACCGGGCAGCTCTAC. Its translation is CSSSQSGGGNTGQLY. The whole CDR3 protein is CSSSQSGGGNTGQLYF.

Notes on this clone: Gene labels here are mouse ones. The covered CDR3 bases are TGTGCCAGCAGGCAGGGGGATTCTGGAAATACGCTCTAT. As protein: CASRQGDSGNTLY. The entire CDR3 sequence reads CASRQGDSGNTLYF. The rearrangement uses TRBV15 and TRBJ1-3; 7 bases are shared with TRBD1. The read falls 1 residue short of the CDR3 end, and the missing part is taken from the germline J gene. The CDR3 is made up of 14 amino acids. Trimming cost V 6 bases and J 0 bases; bases outside gene matches: 2. Germline loops: CDR1 SGHND, CDR2 FRSKSL.